The T cell receptor (beta chain) under discussion was sequenced for a study of blood T cell repertoires in COVID-19. The CDR3 consists of 15 residues. CDR1 and CDR2 from the germline V gene are SGHNT and YYREEE (reference sequence). With 1 base clipped from V and 5 bases from J, the junction kept 7 bases outside the gene matches. Some clones are missing from TCRdb's copy, which holds only in-frame ones; the method was immunoSEQ multiplex PCR. The data hold around 390,000 clones, with about 87% observed a single time. Participant ages covered roughly 18 to 89 years across about 25 US areas. Recovery among Cohort 3 donors was established by two negative PCRs, clearance, or symptom resolution.

The receptor comes from a woman aged 45 to 65 who had recovered from COVID-19. V is TRBV5-4 and J is TRBJ2-5; 8 bases agree with TRBD1. The material sequenced was PBMCs or T cells enriched from blood (not recorded which). CDR3 DNA: TGTGCCAGCAGCTTGCTTAACAGGGGGTTGGAGACCCAGTACTTC. Its translation is CASSLLNRGLETQYF.